This T cell receptor beta chain derives from a study of early T cells in non-severe SARS-CoV-2 infection. Study-wide background: Sequencing of bulk RNA from unsorted whole blood was done, without chain pairing.

Each cDNA molecule carried a unique molecular identifier. In TCRdb, the 5' RACE reads were re-called with MiXCR into one record per CDR3 protein. The sample includes about 25,000 distinct CDR3 sequences, more than 4% of them seen just once. This clonotype was counted once. The sample was whole blood. The sequence came from an adult who was a healthcare worker with PCR-confirmed SARS-CoV-2 infection or an uninfected control (not recorded which).

DNA for the CDR3: TGTGCCAGCAGCTTGGCCGCGGGTGGGGACTATGGCTACACCTTC. Residues: CASSLAAGGDYGYTF. The V call is TRBV5-5, the J call TRBJ1-2, with D unresolved. The CDR3 is made up of 15 amino acids. CDR1 and CDR2 from the germline V gene are SGHKS and YYEKEE (reference sequence). V was pared by 0 bases and J by 3 bases, with 12 bases between.